The 26 T cell receptor beta chains presented below share a single source sample, sequenced in a study of identical twins. TCRdb analysed the 5' RACE reads with MiXCR anew, one entry per CDR3 protein. The table shows hundreds of thousands of distinct CDR3 sequences, with 21% occurring only once. These data were likewise used in another study, on T cells expressing NK-cell markers.

The sample comprised PBMCs. These receptors all come from a woman under 30 in good health.

The chain has TRBV20-1 and TRBJ1-2, with D perhaps TRBD1 (6 bases). The CDR3 consists of 14 residues. The germline V gene encodes CDR1 DFQATT and CDR2 SNEGSKA (reference sequence). Trimming took 0 bases from V and 5 from J, leaving 13 bases between them. CDR3 sequence reads: CSARDAGTTYGYTF. The CDR3 nucleotides read TGCAGTGCTAGAGATGCCGGGACAACTTATGGCTACACCTTC.

This clonotype was counted a few times. The chain couples TRBV6-2 or TRBV6-3 to TRBJ2-7; D is possibly TRBD1 (6 bases). CDR3 length: 15 residues. Germline lookup yields CDR1 MNHEY and CDR2 SVGEGT. The germline V and J ends were trimmed by 7 bases and 0 bases, with 16 bases remaining between them. CDR3 amino acids: CASTEDSLHSYEQYF. CDR3 DNA: TGTGCCAGCACCGAGGACAGCCTACACTCCTACGAGCAGTACTTC.

The table lists this clonotype with a few counts. The chain is built from TRBV7-9 and TRBJ2-7; no clear D. CDR1 is SEHNR and CDR2 is FQNEAQ in the germline V gene (reference sequence). The CDR3 length is 11 residues. Trimming pared 5 bases from V and 6 bases from J, leaving 8 bases between. In DNA form, the CDR3 reads TGTGCCAGCAGCGCAATTGGCGAGCAGTACTTC. Its protein product is CASSAIGEQYF.

This chain links TRBV12-3 or TRBV12-4 with TRBJ2-1; D remains ambiguous. Trimming removed 3 bases from V and 10 bases from J, with 19 bases in between. This CDR3 has 15 amino acids. The CDR3 DNA follows: TGTGCCAGCAGTTTCGAAGTCCATCCGGATGGGGAGCAGTTCTTC. It encodes CASSFEVHPDGEQFF.

J is TRBJ2-7 and V is TRBV9; perhaps TRBD1 as D (6 bases). The CDR3 consists of 14 residues. The germline gives CDR1 SGDLS, CDR2 YYNGEE. The germline V and J ends were trimmed by 4 bases and 2 bases, with 13 bases remaining between them. The CDR3 nucleotides read TGTGCCAGCAGCCCGGGACACGGGGCCTACGAGCAGTACTTC. It specifies CASSPGHGAYEQYF.

This clonotype was counted between two and nine times. The rearrangement joins TRBV4-2 to TRBJ2-5; the match to TRBD2 covers 8 bases. The trim removed 3 bases at V and 2 bases at J, leaving 11 bases unmatched. CDR1 and CDR2 from the germline V gene are LGHNA and YNFKEQ. CDR3 length equals 17 residues. CDR3 nucleotides: TGTGCCAGCAGCCAGAGCTCGGGAGGGAGAACACAAGAGACCCAGTACTTC. This sequence encodes CASSQSSGGRTQETQYF.

J is TRBJ2-5 and V is TRBV4-3, with 7 bases aligning to TRBD1. This CDR3 has 16 amino acids. Germline V gives CDR1 LGHNA, CDR2 YSLEER. J lost 5 bases, V lost 5 bases, and 14 bases had no gene match. Here the CDR3 reads CASSVHYRGLRETQYF. The CDR3 region has the DNA TGCGCCAGCAGCGTCCACTACAGGGGCCTTAGGGAGACCCAGTACTTC.

The V call is TRBV20-1, the J call TRBJ2-5; D uncertain. The CDR3 is 12 amino acids. Trimming removed 6 bases from V and 9 bases from J, with 17 bases in between. The germline CDR1 and CDR2 sequences are DFQATT and SNEGSKA (reference sequence). As DNA, the CDR3 is TGCAGTGCCCGAGAAGGGTCCTCCCCCCAGTACTTC. Its translation is CSAREGSSPQYF.

This clonotype was seen a few times. The V gene is TRBV20-1, the J gene TRBJ2-7; 7 nucleotides align to TRBD1. V lost 0 bases and J lost 3; bases outside the gene matches: 8. Germline loops: CDR1 DFQATT, CDR2 SNEGSKA (reference sequence). This CDR3 spans 15 amino acids. Here the CDR3 DNA reads TGCAGTGCTAGAGATCGAAGGGGGCTACTCTACGAGCAGTACTTC. Translated: CSARDRRGLLYEQYF.

This clonotype was detected only a few times. This chain joins TRBV7-6 and TRBJ2-1, with D perhaps matching TRBD2 (6 bases). The CDR3 is 15 amino acids. Germline V CDR1 and CDR2: SGHVS, FNYEAQ. Trimming left V 9 bases short and J 4 bases short, with 19 bases between. The CDR3 DNA reads TGTGCCAGTTCTCCCGGGACTCTTCCTTACAATGAGCAGTTCTTC. This sequence encodes CASSPGTLPYNEQFF.

This rearrangement joins TRBV11-2 to TRBJ2-5, with TRBD2 identical over 10 bases. Germline loops: CDR1 SGHAT, CDR2 FQNNGV. J gave up 2 bases and V 6 bases, and 15 bases lay outside the gene matches. The CDR3 runs to 18 residues. Here the CDR3 DNA reads TGTGCCAGCAGAAAAACAGGCCTAGCGGGAGCTCCGCAAGAGACCCAGTACTTC. Encoded protein: CASRKTGLAGAPQETQYF.

The genes are TRBV29-1 and TRBJ2-1, with TRBD2 identical over 8 bases. J gave up 5 bases and V 4 bases, and 10 bases lay outside the gene matches. CDR1 and CDR2 from the germline V gene are SQVTM and ANQGSEA. The CDR3 runs to 15 residues. The CDR3 DNA is TGCAGCGTTGTGGGGCGCGGGAGGCACCACAATGAGCAGTTCTTC. It is translated as CSVVGRGRHHNEQFF.

This clonotype was observed many times. The V call is TRBV20-1, the J call TRBJ2-1, with no clear D. CDR3 size: 12 residues. The germline V gene has CDR1 DFQATT and CDR2 SNEGSKA (reference sequence). The V end lost 0 bases, the J end lost 7 bases, and 7 bases lay between the germline ends. CDR3 bases: TGCAGTGCTAGAGATTTGCCTAATGAGCAGTTCTTC. It encodes CSARDLPNEQFF.

This clonotype was counted only a few times. The chain has TRBV4-1 and TRBJ2-5; TRBD2 might be the D (9 bases). The V end was cut by 2 bases, the J end by 5 bases, with 15 bases between. Germline CDR1 reads MGHRA; CDR2 reads YSYEKL. CDR3 length equals 15 residues. CDR3 sequence: CASSQQGAGGETQYF. The CDR3 nucleotides are TGCGCCAGCAGCCAACAGGGGGCGGGAGGGGAGACCCAGTACTTC.

This clonotype was counted a few times. This chain joins TRBV7-2 and TRBJ2-1; 12 nucleotides line up with TRBD2. CDR1 is SGHTA and CDR2 is FQGNSA in the germline V gene. CDR3 size: 17 residues. The junction had 8 bases not matched to a gene; V was cut back by 0 bases and J by 8 bases. The CDR3 nucleotides are TGTGCCAGCAGCTTAGCCAGACTAGCGGGAGAAAGTCATGAGCAGTTCTTC. Protein product: CASSLARLAGESHEQFF.

The chain has TRBV11-2 and TRBJ2-5; 13 bases match TRBD2. V dropped 5 bases and J dropped 4; count of bases not matched to a gene: 4. This CDR3 is built from 15 residues. Germline CDR1 is SGHAT and CDR2 is FQNNGV. The CDR3 sequence is CASSIWTSGRETQYF. For the CDR3, the DNA is TGTGCCAGCAGCATTTGGACTAGCGGGAGAGAGACCCAGTACTTC.

CDR3 bases: TGTGCCAGCAGCCCCCTTTCCGGGACAGGGACGGACATTCAGTACTTC. This encodes CASSPLSGTGTDIQYF. This rearrangement joins TRBV12-3 or TRBV12-4 to TRBJ2-4; 9 bases are a match to TRBD1. The length of the CDR3 is 16 residues. V gave up 6 bases and J gave up 8 bases; unmatched junction bases: 14.

This clonotype was recorded a few times. The chain couples TRBV4-3 to TRBJ2-7; no definite D call. The V end lost 0 bases, the J end lost 7 bases, and 10 bases lay between the germline ends. Germline CDR1 and CDR2: LGHNA and YSLEER. The CDR3 sequence is 13 residues long. CDR3 nucleotide sequence: TGCGCCAGCAGCCAAGATGTACCTTTAGAGCAGTACTTC. Its protein product is CASSQDVPLEQYF.

A few counts support this clonotype. The chain combines TRBV5-1 with TRBJ2-1; D may be TRBD1 or TRBD2 (5 bases each). CDR3 length equals 14 residues. Germline V lookup: CDR1 SGHRS, CDR2 YFSETQ. V lost 2 bases and J lost 10, with 16 bases in between. CDR3 region: CASSFRGTREEQFF. CDR3 bases: TGCGCCAGCAGCTTCCGAGGGACCCGGGAAGAGCAGTTCTTC. Variable domain in full (rest from reference TRBV5-1 and TRBJ2-1): KAGVTQTPRYLIKTRGQQVTLSCSPISGHRSVSWYQQTPGQGLQFLFEYFSETQRNKGNFPGRFSGRQFSNSRSEMNVSTLELGDSALYLCASSFRGTREEQFFGPGTRLTVL.

The chain combines TRBV7-2 with TRBJ2-5, with 14 bases lining up with TRBD2. Trimming at V came to 5 bases and at J to 5 bases, leaving 10 bases not matched to a gene. The germline V gene has CDR1 SGHTA and CDR2 FQGNSA. The CDR3 spans 17 residues. The CDR3 DNA reads as TGTGCCAGCAGCATCGGGACTAGCGGGAGTGACCGGGAGACCCAGTACTTC. Protein sequence: CASSIGTSGSDRETQYF.

In its sample, this clonotype was seen many times. The chain couples TRBV20-1 to TRBJ2-3, with D uncertain. The CDR3 runs 11 residues. The germline V gene encodes CDR1 DFQATT and CDR2 SNEGSKA (reference sequence). The ends were cut back, 3 bases at V and 6 bases at J, with 7 bases in the middle. CDR3 sequence (DNA): TGCAGTGCTAGTCTTGGGGATACGCAGTATTTT. It translates to CSASLGDTQYF.

The chain combines TRBV20-1 with TRBJ1-6; D possibly corresponds to TRBD1 (5 bases). The V and J ends lost 6 bases and 14 bases respectively, with 14 bases between them. CDR3 length: 11 residues. Germline V gene lookup returns CDR1 DFQATT and CDR2 SNEGSKA (reference sequence). The CDR3 bases are TGCAGTGCCCTTCAGGGAGAATCCCTCCACTTT. It translates to CSALQGESLHF.

This clonotype was counted many times. V gene TRBV12-3 or TRBV12-4 combines with J gene TRBJ1-2; 7 bases fit TRBD1. The junction had 15 bases not matched to a gene; V was cut back by 6 bases and J by 8 bases. CDR3 length: 15 amino acids. CDR3 loop: CASRFTPTGRGGYTF. DNA of the CDR3: TGTGCCAGCAGGTTCACCCCGACAGGGAGGGGAGGCTACACCTTC.

In its sample, this clonotype was seen a few times. V usage is TRBV25-1 and J usage is TRBJ2-7; D perhaps matches TRBD2 (6 bases). The CDR3 has 13 residues. The germline gives CDR1 MGHDK, CDR2 SYGVNS. V was clipped by 9 bases and J by 6 bases, with 18 bases between them. The CDR3 DNA sequence: TGTGCCAGTACGGATGCGGGACTCTTCGAGCAGTACTTC. Its protein is CASTDAGLFEQYF.

The chain employs TRBV20-1 and TRBJ1-5, with TRBD1 identical over 7 bases. V dropped 5 bases and J dropped 2; count of bases not matched to a gene: 3. The CDR3 covers 13 residues. The germline V gene encodes CDR1 DFQATT and CDR2 SNEGSKA (reference sequence). CDR3 residues: CSAGTDGNQPQHF. CDR3 DNA: TGCAGTGCTGGGACAGACGGCAATCAGCCCCAGCATTTT.

The rearrangement uses TRBV11-2 and TRBJ2-7; unclear D gene. Germline V CDR1 and CDR2: SGHAT, FQNNGV. This CDR3 comprises 12 residues. Trimming stripped 4 bases from V and 3 bases from J, with 7 bases between. The CDR3 DNA is TGTGCCAGCAGCTCAATAAACTACGAGCAGTACTTC. Translating it yields CASSSINYEQYF.